This entry concerns a single TCR beta chain. This CDR3 contains 14 residues. Germline V gives CDR1 SGHRS, CDR2 YFSETQ. Trimming left V 0 bases short and J 13 bases short, with 17 bases between. The entry originates in a study of blood T cell repertoires in COVID-19. Study information: Donors in the United States, Italy and Spain gave samples during acute or convalescent COVID-19. The analysed material was cDNA or gDNA that came from T cells, B-cell-depleted T cells, or PBMCs.

Authors' methods: Reference gene primer amplification gave estimated nucleated cell counts. Method: immunoSEQ multiplex PCR; TCRdb's copy keeps in-frame clones and lacks some. Clonal size and the V and J genes are those of that table, whereas D and trimming came from the DNA. The repertoire consists of 85,000 to 100,000 clones, with roughly 80% occurring once and the leading ten covering nearly 9%. The rearrangement uses TRBV5-1 and TRBJ2-1; D remains unclear. The sample taken for sequencing was peripheral blood. The TCR originated in a man aged 50 or older who had recovered from COVID-19. Here the CDR3 reads CASSLAVPPNSQFF. CDR3 nucleotides: TGCGCCAGCAGCTTGGCCGTCCCCCCCAACAGCCAGTTCTTC.